This TCR beta chain is from a study of T-cell reconstitution after alpha-beta-depleted transplantation in children. The study, taken as a whole, reports: From surviving recipient T cells and thymic progenitors came the high day-60 TCRbeta diversity observed in some patients. A year post-transplant, T-cell counts and diversity derived mostly from newly produced T cells.

This clonotype was seen repeatedly, ten times or more. What it recognizes is unknown. V lost 0 bases and J lost 1; bases outside the gene matches: 5. Looked up from germline, CDR1 is LGHNA and CDR2 is YSLEER. The CDR3 runs 16 residues. TCRbeta library preparation incorporated unique molecular identifiers. TCRdb processed the PCR reads anew with MiXCR; each CDR3 protein has one entry. The sample yields nearly 200,000 distinct CDR3 sequences, around 5.9% seen once. This sample comprised PBMCs, obtained before TCRalphabeta/CD19-depleted stem cell transplant. This clonotype was obtained from a girl younger than two with combined immunodeficiency, due to receive a stem cell transplant. The chain joins TRBV4-3 to TRBJ2-5; 7 nucleotides match TRBD1. The CDR3 is CASSQEPRDSQETQYF. DNA of the CDR3: TGCGCCAGCAGCCAAGAGCCCCGGGACAGCCAAGAGACCCAGTACTTC.